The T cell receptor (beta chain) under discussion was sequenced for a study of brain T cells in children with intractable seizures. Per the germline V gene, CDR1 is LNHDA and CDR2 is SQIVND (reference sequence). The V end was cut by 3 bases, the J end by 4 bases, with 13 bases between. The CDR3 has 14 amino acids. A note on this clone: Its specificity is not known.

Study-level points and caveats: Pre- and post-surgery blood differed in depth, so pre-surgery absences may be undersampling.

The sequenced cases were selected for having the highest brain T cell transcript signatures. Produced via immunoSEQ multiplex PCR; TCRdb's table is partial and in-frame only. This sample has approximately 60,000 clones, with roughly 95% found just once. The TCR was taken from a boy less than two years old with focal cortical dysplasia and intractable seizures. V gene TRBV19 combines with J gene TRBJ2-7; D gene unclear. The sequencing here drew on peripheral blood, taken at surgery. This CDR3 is CASSIGGGGYEQYF. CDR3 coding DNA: TGTGCCAGTAGTATCGGTGGCGGTGGGTACGAGCAGTACTTC. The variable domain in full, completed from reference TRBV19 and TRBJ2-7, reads DGGITQSPKYLFRKEGQNVTLSCEQNLNHDAMYWYRQDPGQGLRLIYYSQIVNDFQKGDIAEGYSVSREKKESFPLTVTSAQKNPTAFYLCASSIGGGGYEQYFGPGTRLTVT.